This is a list of T cell receptor beta chains from one sample in a study of blood T cell repertoires in COVID-19. Sequencing was performed with immunoSEQ multiplex PCR; in TCRdb, only in-frame clones are kept and a portion is missing. The data hold about 480,000 clones, with 80% to 90% observed a single time. The sample was peripheral blood. These receptors all come from a man between 18 and 35 years old with COVID-19, enrolled during active disease. Each CDR3 is given with its conserved first and last residue. The D gene is left open where the match is weak. Size tells how often a clone was seen (once, few, many) or the class of an expanded clone, and some rows leave it out.

V: TRBV5-6
length: 17
D: TRBD2
size: once
J: TRBJ2-3
CDR3: CASSLDLAGGSTDTQYF
DNA: TGTGCCAGCAGCTTGGACTTAGCGGGAGGGAGCACAGATACGCAGTATTTT

V: TRBV11-2
length: 17
D: TRBD1
size: -
J: TRBJ2-3
CDR3: CASSRGSTGGWTDTQYF
DNA: TGTGCCAGCAGCCGGGGTTCGACAGGGGGCTGGACAGATACGCAGTATTTT

V: TRBV6-6
length: 13
D: -
size: -
J: TRBJ1-1
CDR3: CASSFGQNTEAFF
DNA: TGTGCCAGCAGTTTCGGACAGAACACTGAAGCTTTCTTT

V: TRBV7-8
length: 15
D: TRBD2
size: -
J: TRBJ2-5
CDR3: CASSSSGRAGETQYF
DNA: TGTGCCAGCAGCTCTAGCGGGAGGGCGGGGGAGACCCAGTACTTC

V: TRBV4-1
length: 15
D: TRBD1
size: -
J: TRBJ2-5
CDR3: CASSQATGGGETQYF
DNA: TGCGCCAGCAGCCAAGCGACAGGGGGAGGTGAGACCCAGTACTTC

V: TRBV24-1
length: 17
D: TRBD1
size: -
J: TRBJ2-7
CDR3: CATSDSKSTGGPQVQYF
DNA: TGTGCCACCAGTGATTCGAAGTCTACAGGGGGCCCTCAGGTGCAGTACTTC

V: TRBV3-1/TRBV3-2
length: 16
D: TRBD2
size: -
J: TRBJ2-1
CDR3: CASSQDLAGAHNEQFF
DNA: TGTGCCAGCAGCCAAGATCTAGCGGGAGCCCACAATGAGCAGTTCTTC

V: TRBV7-9
length: 16
D: TRBD1
size: -
J: TRBJ2-4
CDR3: CASSLLQGLDKNIQYF
DNA: TGTGCCAGCAGCTTGCTACAGGGGTTGGACAAAAACATTCAGTACTTC

V: TRBV14
length: 13
D: -
size: -
J: TRBJ2-3
CDR3: CASSQVGADTQYF
DNA: TGTGCCAGCAGCCAAGTAGGAGCAGATACGCAGTATTTT

V: TRBV7-9
length: 14
D: TRBD1
size: -
J: TRBJ2-2
CDR3: CASSPTGQGGELFF
DNA: TGTGCCAGCAGCCCGACAGGGCAGGGAGGGGAGCTGTTTTTT

V: TRBV19
length: 15
D: -
size: -
J: TRBJ2-2
CDR3: CASSLQFTNTGELFF
DNA: TGTGCCAGTAGTCTACAGTTTACCAACACCGGGGAGCTGTTTTTT

V: TRBV2
length: 15
D: TRBD2
size: -
J: TRBJ2-2
CDR3: CASRGGSSGQEELFF
DNA: TGTGCCAGCAGAGGTGGATCTAGCGGTCAGGAGGAGCTGTTTTTT

V: TRBV29-1
length: 11
D: -
size: -
J: TRBJ2-7
CDR3: CSAGQTYEQYF
DNA: TGCAGCGCTGGACAGACCTACGAGCAGTACTTC

V: TRBV6-5
length: 15
D: -
size: few
J: TRBJ2-2
CDR3: CASGPIGRSAGELFF
DNA: TGTGCCAGCGGGCCGATTGGGAGGTCGGCCGGGGAGCTGTTTTTT

V: TRBV18
length: 14
D: -
size: -
J: TRBJ2-7
CDR3: CASSWGPPGGEQYF
DNA: TGTGCCAGCTCGTGGGGGCCTCCAGGCGGCGAGCAGTACTTC

V: TRBV13
length: 16
D: TRBD2
size: -
J: TRBJ2-5
CDR3: CASSTILAGGQETQYF
DNA: TGTGCCAGCAGCACTATACTAGCGGGAGGCCAAGAGACCCAGTACTTC

V: TRBV6-5
length: 13
D: -
size: -
J: TRBJ1-4
CDR3: CASSLQANEKLFF
DNA: TGTGCCAGCAGCCTACAGGCGAATGAAAAACTGTTTTTT

V: TRBV30
length: 12
D: -
size: -
J: TRBJ1-1
CDR3: CAWSEQRTEAFF
DNA: TGTGCCTGGAGTGAACAGCGGACTGAAGCTTTCTTT

V: TRBV5-1
length: 14
D: -
size: -
J: TRBJ1-1
CDR3: CASSSTAMNTEAFF
DNA: TGCGCCAGCAGCTCGACAGCGATGAACACTGAAGCTTTCTTT

V: TRBV14
length: 16
D: -
size: -
J: TRBJ1-5
CDR3: CASSTRTENCNQPQHF
DNA: TGTGCCAGCAGCACACGGACAGAAAATTGCAATCAGCCCCAGCATTTT

V: TRBV11-3
length: 15
D: TRBD1
size: -
J: TRBJ2-2
CDR3: CASSAPGTGAGELFF
DNA: TGTGCCAGCAGCGCCCCCGGGACAGGGGCCGGGGAGCTGTTTTTT

V: TRBV30
length: 13
D: -
size: -
J: TRBJ1-1
CDR3: CAWSPPVNTEAFF
DNA: TGTGCCTGGAGCCCCCCGGTGAACACTGAAGCTTTCTTT

V: TRBV7-8
length: 16
D: TRBD1
size: -
J: TRBJ1-1
CDR3: CASSLALRQGGTEAFF
DNA: TGTGCCAGCAGCTTAGCGCTAAGACAGGGGGGCACTGAAGCTTTCTTT

V: TRBV6-4
length: 13
D: -
size: -
J: TRBJ2-1
CDR3: CASSDSSNNEQFF
DNA: TGTGCCAGCAGTGACTCGAGTAACAATGAGCAGTTCTTC

V: TRBV6-5
length: 14
D: TRBD1
size: -
J: TRBJ1-6
CDR3: CASSYRSGQTPLHF
DNA: TGTGCCAGCAGTTACAGGTCGGGACAGACACCCCTCCACTTT

V: TRBV7-9
length: 12
D: -
size: -
J: TRBJ2-1
CDR3: CASSRGAYEQFF
DNA: TGTGCCAGCAGCCGCGGGGCATATGAGCAGTTCTTC

V: TRBV19
length: 16
D: TRBD2
size: once
J: TRBJ2-3
CDR3: CASSIMGLANTDTQYF
DNA: TGTGCCAGTAGTATTATGGGACTAGCTAACACAGATACGCAGTATTTT

V: TRBV7-8
length: 13
D: -
size: -
J: TRBJ2-1
CDR3: CASSLGELNEQFF
DNA: TGTGCCAGCAGCTTAGGAGAGCTGAATGAGCAGTTCTTC

V: TRBV5-1
length: 16
D: TRBD2
size: -
J: TRBJ2-7
CDR3: CASSLAEAGVPYEQYF
DNA: TGCGCCAGCAGCTTAGCGGAAGCGGGGGTCCCCTACGAGCAGTACTTC

V: TRBV27
length: 14
D: TRBD1
size: once
J: TRBJ1-5
CDR3: CASSHDRDGQPQHF
DNA: TGTGCCAGCAGCCATGACAGGGACGGGCAGCCCCAGCATTTT

V: TRBV19
length: 15
D: TRBD2
size: -
J: TRBJ2-3
CDR3: CASSIERGGADTQYF
DNA: TGTGCCAGTAGTATCGAGCGGGGGGGGGCAGATACGCAGTATTTT

V: TRBV7-9
length: 19
D: TRBD2
size: -
J: TRBJ2-5
CDR3: CASSLGRALIAGDWETQYF
DNA: TGTGCCAGCAGCTTAGGAAGGGCGTTGATAGCGGGAGATTGGGAGACCCAGTACTTC

V: TRBV2
length: 14
D: TRBD1
size: -
J: TRBJ2-7
CDR3: CASSEYRGPYEQYF
DNA: TGTGCCAGCAGTGAATACAGGGGACCCTACGAGCAGTACTTC

V: TRBV28
length: 15
D: TRBD1
size: once
J: TRBJ1-6
CDR3: CASSIGQGDNSPLHF
DNA: TGTGCCAGCAGTATAGGACAGGGTGATAATTCACCCCTCCACTTT

V: TRBV3-1/TRBV3-2
length: 18
D: -
size: once
J: TRBJ1-3
CDR3: CASSQERPYRDTGNTIYF
DNA: TGTGCCAGCAGCCAAGAACGTCCCTACAGGGATACTGGAAACACCATATATTTT